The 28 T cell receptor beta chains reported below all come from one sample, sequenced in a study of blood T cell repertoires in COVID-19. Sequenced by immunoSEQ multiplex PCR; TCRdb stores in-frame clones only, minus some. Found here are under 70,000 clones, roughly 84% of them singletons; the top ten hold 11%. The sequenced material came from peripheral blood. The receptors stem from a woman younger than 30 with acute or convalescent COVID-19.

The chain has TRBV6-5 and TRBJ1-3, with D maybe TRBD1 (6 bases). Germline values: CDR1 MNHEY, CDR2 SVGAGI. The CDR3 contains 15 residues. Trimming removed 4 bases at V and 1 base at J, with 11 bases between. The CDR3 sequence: CASSFGGRSGNTIYF. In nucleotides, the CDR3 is TGTGCCAGCAGTTTCGGGGGGCGTTCTGGAAACACCATATATTTT.

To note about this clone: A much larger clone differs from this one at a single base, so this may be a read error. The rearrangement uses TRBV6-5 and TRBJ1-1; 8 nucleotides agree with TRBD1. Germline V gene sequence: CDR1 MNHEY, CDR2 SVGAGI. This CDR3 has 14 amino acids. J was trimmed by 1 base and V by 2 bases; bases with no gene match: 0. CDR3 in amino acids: CASSYGQGNTEAFF. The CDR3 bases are TGTGCCAGCAGTTACGGACAGGGGAACACTGAAGCTTTCTTT.

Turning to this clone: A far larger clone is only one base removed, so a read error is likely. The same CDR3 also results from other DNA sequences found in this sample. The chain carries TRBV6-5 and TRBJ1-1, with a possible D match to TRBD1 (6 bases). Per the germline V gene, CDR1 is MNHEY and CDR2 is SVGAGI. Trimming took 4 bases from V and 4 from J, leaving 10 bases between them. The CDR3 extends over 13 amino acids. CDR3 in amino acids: CASSFQGTTEAFF. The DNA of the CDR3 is TGTGCCAGCAGTTTCCAGGGGACCACTGAAGCTTTCTTT.

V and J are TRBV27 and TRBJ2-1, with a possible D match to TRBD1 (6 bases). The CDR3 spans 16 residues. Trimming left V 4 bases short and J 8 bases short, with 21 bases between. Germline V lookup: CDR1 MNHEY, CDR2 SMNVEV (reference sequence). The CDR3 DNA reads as TGTGCCAGCAGTTCCCCCAGGGGCCGCGGAGGCGATGAGCAGTTCTTC. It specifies CASSSPRGRGGDEQFF.

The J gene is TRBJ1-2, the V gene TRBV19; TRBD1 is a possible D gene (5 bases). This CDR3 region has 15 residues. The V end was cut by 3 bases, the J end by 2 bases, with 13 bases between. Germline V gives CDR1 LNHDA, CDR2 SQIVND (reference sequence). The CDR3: CASSIYDRRNYGYTF. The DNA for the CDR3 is TGTGCCAGTAGTATCTATGACAGAAGAAACTATGGCTACACCTTC.

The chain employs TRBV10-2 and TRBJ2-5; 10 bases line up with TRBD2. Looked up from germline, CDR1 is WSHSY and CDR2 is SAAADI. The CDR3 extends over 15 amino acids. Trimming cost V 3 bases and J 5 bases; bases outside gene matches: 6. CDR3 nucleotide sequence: TGCGCCAGCAGTGAAGGAGCGGGGGGGCTGGAGACCCAGTACTTC. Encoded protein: CASSEGAGGLETQYF.

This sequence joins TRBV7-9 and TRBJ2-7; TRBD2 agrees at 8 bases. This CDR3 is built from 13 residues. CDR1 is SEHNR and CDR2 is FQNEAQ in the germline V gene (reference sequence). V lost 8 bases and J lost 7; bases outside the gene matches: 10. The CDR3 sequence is CASSPGGFREQYF. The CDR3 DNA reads TGTGCCAGCTCACCGGGGGGGTTTCGAGAGCAGTACTTC.

The DNA of the CDR3 is TGTGCCAGTAGTCCGTCATCTGACAGCTCAATCAAGCCCCAGCATTTT. Its protein is CASSPSSDSSIKPQHF. The rearrangement links TRBV19 to TRBJ1-5, with TRBD1 as a possible D gene (5 bases). CDR1 and CDR2 (germline): LNHDA, SQIVND (reference sequence). This CDR3 is 16 amino acids long. V was trimmed by 5 bases and J by 8 bases, leaving 22 bases between them.

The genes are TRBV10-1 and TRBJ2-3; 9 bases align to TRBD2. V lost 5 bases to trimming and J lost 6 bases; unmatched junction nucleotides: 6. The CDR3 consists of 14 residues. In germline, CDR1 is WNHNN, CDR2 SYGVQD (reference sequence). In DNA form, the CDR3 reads TGCGCCAGCAGTAGGGCGGGGGGGCTGGATACGCAGTATTTT. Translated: CASSRAGGLDTQYF.

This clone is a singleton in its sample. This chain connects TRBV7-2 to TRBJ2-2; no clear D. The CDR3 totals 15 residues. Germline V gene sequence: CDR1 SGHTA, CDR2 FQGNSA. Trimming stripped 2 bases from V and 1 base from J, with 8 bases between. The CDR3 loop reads CASSLLPQNTGELFF. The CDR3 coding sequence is TGTGCCAGCAGCTTATTACCACAGAACACCGGGGAGCTGTTTTTT. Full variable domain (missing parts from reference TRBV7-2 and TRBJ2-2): GAGVSQSPSNKVTEKGKDVELRCDPISGHTALYWYRQSLGQGLEFLIYFQGNSAPDKSGLPSDRFSAERTGGSVSTLTIQRTQQEDSAVYLCASSLLPQNTGELFFGEGSRLTVL.

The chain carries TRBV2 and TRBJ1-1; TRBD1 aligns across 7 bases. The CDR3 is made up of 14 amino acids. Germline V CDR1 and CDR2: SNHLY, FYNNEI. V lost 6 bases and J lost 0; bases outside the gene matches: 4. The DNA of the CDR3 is TGTGCCAGCAGGGGACAGAGGCTGAACACTGAAGCTTTCTTT. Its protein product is CASRGQRLNTEAFF.

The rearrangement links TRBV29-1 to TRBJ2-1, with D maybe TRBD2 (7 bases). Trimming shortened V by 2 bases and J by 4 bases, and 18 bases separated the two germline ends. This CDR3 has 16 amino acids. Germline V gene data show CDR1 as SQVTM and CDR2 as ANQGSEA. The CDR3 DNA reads TGCAGCGTTGAACCGACCGGGGGCGGGGGATACAATGAGCAGTTCTTC. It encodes CSVEPTGGGGYNEQFF.

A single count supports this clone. CDR3 sequence reads: CASRRDYNNEQFF. CDR3 sequence (DNA): TGTGCCAGCCGCCGGGACTATAACAATGAGCAGTTCTTC. The chain joins TRBV2 to TRBJ2-1; 7 nucleotides match TRBD2. Germline CDR1 reads SNHLY; CDR2 reads FYNNEI. This CDR3 is built from 13 residues. The junction had 6 bases not matched to a gene; V was cut back by 8 bases and J by 5 bases.

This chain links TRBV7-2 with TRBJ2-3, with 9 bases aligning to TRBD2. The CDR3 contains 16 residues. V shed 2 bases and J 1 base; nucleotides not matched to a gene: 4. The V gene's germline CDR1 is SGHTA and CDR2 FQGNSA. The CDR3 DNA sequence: TGTGCCAGCAGCTTAATCGCGGGGGGGGGCACAGATACGCAGTATTTT. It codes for CASSLIAGGGTDTQYF.

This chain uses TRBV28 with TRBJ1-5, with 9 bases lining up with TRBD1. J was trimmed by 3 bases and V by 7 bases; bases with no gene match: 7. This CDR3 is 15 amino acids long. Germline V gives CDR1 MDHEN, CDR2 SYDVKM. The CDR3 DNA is TGTGCCAGCACCCAGGGACAGGGATTCAATCAGCCCCAGCATTTT. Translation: CASTQGQGFNQPQHF. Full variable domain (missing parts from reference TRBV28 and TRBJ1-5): DVKVTQSSRYLVKRTGEKVFLECVQDMDHENMFWYRQDPGLGLRLIYFSYDVKMKEKGDIPEGYSVSREKKERFSLILESASTNQTSMYLCASTQGQGFNQPQHFGDGTRLSIL.

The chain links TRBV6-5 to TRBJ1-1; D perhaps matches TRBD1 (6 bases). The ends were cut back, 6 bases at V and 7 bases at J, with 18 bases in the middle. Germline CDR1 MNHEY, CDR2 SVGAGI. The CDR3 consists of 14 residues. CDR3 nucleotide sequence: TGTGCCAGCAGAGAGCGGGGGCGGGTGGATGAAGCTTTCTTT. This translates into CASRERGRVDEAFF.

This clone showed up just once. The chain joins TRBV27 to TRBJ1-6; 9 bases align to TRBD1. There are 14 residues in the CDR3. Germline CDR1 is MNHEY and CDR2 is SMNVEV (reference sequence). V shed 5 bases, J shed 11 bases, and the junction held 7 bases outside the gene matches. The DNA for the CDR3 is TGTGCCAGCAGTCCGGGACAGGGATCGACACCCCTCCACTTT. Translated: CASSPGQGSTPLHF.

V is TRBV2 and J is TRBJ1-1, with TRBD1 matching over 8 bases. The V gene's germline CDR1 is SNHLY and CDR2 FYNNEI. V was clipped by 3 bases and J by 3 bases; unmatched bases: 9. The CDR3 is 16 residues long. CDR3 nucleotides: TGTGCCAGCAGTGATGGACAGGGAATTCTGGACACTGAAGCTTTCTTT. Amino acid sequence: CASSDGQGILDTEAFF.

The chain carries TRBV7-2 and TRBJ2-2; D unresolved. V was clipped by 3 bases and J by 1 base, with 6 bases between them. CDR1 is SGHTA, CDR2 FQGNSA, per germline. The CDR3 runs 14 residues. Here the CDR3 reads CASSLSRNTGELFF. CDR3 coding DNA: TGTGCCAGCAGCTTGTCTCGGAACACCGGGGAGCTGTTTTTT.

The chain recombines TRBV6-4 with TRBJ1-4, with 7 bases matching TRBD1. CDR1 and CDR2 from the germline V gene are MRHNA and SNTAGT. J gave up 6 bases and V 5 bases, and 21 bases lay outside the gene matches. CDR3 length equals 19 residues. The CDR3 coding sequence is TGTGCCAGCAGTACCGTTCCGGGGACAGCAAGGAATCAACATGAAAAACTGTTTTTT. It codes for CASSTVPGTARNQHEKLFF.

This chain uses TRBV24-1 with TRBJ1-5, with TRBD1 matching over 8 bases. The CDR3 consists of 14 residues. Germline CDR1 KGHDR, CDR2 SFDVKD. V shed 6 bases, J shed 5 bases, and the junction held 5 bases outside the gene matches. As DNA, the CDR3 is TGTGCCACCAGTCGGACAGGGAGCGATCAGCCCCAGCATTTT. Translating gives CATSRTGSDQPQHF.

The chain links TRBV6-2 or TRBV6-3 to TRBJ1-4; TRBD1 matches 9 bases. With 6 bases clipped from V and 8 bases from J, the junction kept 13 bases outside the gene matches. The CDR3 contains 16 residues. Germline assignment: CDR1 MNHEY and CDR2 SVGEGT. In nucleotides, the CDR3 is TGTGCCAGCAGCCCACCTGCCGGGACAGGGCACGAAAAACTGTTTTTT. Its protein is CASSPPAGTGHEKLFF.

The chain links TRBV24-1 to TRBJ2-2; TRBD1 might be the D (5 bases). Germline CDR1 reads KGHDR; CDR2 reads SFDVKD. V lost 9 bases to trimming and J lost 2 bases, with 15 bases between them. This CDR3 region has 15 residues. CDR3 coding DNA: TGTGCCACCCCCGTCGTGACAGCCAACACCGGGGAGCTGTTTTTT. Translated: CATPVVTANTGELFF.

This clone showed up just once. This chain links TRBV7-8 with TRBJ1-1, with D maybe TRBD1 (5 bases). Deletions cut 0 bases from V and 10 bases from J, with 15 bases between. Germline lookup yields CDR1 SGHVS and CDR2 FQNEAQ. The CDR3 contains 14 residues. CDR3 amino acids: CASSLAGHHSGAFF. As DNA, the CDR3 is TGTGCCAGCAGCTTAGCGGGGCACCATTCAGGAGCTTTCTTT.

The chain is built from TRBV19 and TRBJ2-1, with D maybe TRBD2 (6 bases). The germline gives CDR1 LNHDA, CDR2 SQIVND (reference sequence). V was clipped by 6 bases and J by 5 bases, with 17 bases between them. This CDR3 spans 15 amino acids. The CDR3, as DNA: TGTGCCAGTAGCCAAGATTGGGACTGGAACAATGAGCAGTTCTTC. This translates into CASSQDWDWNNEQFF.

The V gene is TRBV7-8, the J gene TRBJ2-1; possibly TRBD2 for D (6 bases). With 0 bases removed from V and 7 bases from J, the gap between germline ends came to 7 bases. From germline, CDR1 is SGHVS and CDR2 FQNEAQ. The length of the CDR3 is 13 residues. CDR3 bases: TGTGCCAGCAGCTTAGCGGGGGGTAATGAGCAGTTCTTC. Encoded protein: CASSLAGGNEQFF.

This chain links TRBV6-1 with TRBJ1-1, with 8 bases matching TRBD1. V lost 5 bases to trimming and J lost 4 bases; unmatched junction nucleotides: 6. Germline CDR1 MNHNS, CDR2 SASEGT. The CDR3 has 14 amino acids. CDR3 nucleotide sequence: TGTGCCAGCAGTAACGACAGGGGCGGCACTGAAGCTTTCTTT. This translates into CASSNDRGGTEAFF.

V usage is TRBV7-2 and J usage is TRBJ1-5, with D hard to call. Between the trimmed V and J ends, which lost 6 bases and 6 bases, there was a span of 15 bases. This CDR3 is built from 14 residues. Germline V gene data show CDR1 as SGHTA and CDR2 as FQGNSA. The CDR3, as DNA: TGTGCCAGCAGAAAACCCGGCCGGGGTCAGCCCCAGCATTTT. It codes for CASRKPGRGQPQHF. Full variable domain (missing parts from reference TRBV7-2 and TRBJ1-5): GAGVSQSPSNKVTEKGKDVELRCDPISGHTALYWYRQSLGQGLEFLIYFQGNSAPDKSGLPSDRFSAERTGGSVSTLTIQRTQQEDSAVYLCASRKPGRGQPQHFGDGTRLSIL.